This T cell receptor beta chain was identified in a study of vaccination and CD4 T cells after COVID-19. This clonotype showed up just a few times. The target antigen is unknown. An Oncomine TCR Beta short-read assay was used to sequence the DNA from cultured CD4+ T cells. TCRdb ran MiXCR on the PCR reads and lists one entry per CDR3 protein. The repertoire includes under 15,000 distinct CDR3 sequences, roughly 73% of them detected once, and under 13% sits in the top ten. Treatment specified: roughly ten-day PBMC culture with coronavirus spike peptide pools or control peptides (ViraFEST assay). The specimen sequenced was CD4+ T cells from blood, cultured in vitro. The sequence was obtained from a human donor who had recovered from COVID-19.

The CDR3, as DNA: TGCAGTGCTAGAGGTGGCAGGGTTAACTATGGCTACACCTTC. This encodes CSARGGRVNYGYTF. The chain employs TRBV20-1 and TRBJ1-2; D is possibly TRBD1 (5 bases). Trimming took off 1 base at V and 1 base at J, with 10 bases between the two ends. Germline values: CDR1 DFQATT, CDR2 SNEGSKA (reference sequence). The CDR3 has 14 amino acids.